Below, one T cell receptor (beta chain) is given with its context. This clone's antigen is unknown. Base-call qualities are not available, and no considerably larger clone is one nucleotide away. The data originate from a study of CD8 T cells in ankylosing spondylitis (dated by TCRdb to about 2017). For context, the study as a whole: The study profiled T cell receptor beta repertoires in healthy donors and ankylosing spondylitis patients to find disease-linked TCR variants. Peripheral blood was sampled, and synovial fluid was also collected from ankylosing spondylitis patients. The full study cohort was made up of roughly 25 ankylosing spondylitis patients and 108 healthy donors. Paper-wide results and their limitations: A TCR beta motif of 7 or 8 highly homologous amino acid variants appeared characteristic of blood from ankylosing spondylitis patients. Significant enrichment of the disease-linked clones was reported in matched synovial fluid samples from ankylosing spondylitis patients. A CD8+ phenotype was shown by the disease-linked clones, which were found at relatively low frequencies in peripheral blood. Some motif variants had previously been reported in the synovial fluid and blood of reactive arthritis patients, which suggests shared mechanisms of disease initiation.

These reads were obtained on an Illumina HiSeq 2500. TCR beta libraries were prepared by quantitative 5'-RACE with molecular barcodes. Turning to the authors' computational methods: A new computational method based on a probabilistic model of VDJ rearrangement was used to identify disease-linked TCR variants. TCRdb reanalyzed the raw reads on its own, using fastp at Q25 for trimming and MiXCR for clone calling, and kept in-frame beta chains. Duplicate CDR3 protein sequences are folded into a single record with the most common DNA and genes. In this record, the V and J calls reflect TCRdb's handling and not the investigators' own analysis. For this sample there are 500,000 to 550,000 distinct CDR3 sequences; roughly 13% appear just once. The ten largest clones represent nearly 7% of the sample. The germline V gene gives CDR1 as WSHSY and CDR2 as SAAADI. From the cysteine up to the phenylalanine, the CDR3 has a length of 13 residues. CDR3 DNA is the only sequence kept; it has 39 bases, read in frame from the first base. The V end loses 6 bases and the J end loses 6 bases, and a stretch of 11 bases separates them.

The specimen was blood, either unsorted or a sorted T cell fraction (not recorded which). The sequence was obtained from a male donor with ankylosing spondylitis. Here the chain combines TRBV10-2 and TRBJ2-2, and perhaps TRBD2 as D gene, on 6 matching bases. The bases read TGCGCCAGCAGGGAACTAGCAGCCGGGGAGCTGTTTTTT. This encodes CASRELAAGELFF.